This T cell receptor beta chain was identified in a study of T cell responses to AZD1222 COVID-19 vaccine. To note about this clone: The antigen remains undetermined.

General study findings and limits: At study baseline, merely six AZD1222 recipients were seropositive. Elevations in Spike-specific TCR breadth and depth followed administration of two AZD1222 doses. The CD4 TCRs associated with vaccination extended across spike and predominated at 160-218 and 743-854.

Clones were read by immunoSEQ multiplex PCR, and TCRdb kept only the in-frame ones, dropping some. The sample lists 140,000 to 150,000 clones, more than 70% occurring once. The CDR3 totals 12 residues. V shed 0 bases and J shed 10 bases, with 9 bases lying between them. CDR1 is SGHDT, CDR2 YYEEEE, per germline. The chain combines TRBV5-6 with TRBJ2-3; perhaps TRBD1 as D (6 bases). This TCR came from an adult in good health. The sample in question was peripheral blood, obtained on day 0 of AZD1222 vaccination. The CDR3 spells CASSLDRVAQYF. The DNA of the CDR3 is TGTGCCAGCAGCTTGGACAGGGTGGCGCAGTATTTT.